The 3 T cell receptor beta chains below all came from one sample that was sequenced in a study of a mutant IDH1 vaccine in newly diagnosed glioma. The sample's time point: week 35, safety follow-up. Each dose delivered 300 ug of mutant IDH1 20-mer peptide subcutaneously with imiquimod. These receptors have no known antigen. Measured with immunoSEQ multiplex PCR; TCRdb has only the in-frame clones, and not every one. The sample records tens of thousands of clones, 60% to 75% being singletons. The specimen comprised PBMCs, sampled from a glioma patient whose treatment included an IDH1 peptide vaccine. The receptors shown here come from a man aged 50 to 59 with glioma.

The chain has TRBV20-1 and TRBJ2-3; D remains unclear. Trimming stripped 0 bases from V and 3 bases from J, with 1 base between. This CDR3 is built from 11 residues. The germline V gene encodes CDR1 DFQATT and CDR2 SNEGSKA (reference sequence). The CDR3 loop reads CSARDTDTQYF. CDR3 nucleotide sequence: TGCAGTGCTAGAGATACAGATACGCAGTATTTT.

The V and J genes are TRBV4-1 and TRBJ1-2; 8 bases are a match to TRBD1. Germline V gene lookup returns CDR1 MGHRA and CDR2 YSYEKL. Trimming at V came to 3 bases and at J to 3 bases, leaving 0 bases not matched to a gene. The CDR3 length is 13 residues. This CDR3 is CASSQDRDYGYTF. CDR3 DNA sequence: TGCGCCAGCAGCCAGGACAGGGACTATGGCTACACCTTC.

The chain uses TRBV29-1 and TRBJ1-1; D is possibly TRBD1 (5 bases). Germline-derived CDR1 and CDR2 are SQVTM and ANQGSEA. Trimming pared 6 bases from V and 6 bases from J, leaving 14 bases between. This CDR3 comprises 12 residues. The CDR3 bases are TGCAGCGTGCAGGGATCGAGGGCTGAAGCTTTCTTT. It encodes CSVQGSRAEAFF.